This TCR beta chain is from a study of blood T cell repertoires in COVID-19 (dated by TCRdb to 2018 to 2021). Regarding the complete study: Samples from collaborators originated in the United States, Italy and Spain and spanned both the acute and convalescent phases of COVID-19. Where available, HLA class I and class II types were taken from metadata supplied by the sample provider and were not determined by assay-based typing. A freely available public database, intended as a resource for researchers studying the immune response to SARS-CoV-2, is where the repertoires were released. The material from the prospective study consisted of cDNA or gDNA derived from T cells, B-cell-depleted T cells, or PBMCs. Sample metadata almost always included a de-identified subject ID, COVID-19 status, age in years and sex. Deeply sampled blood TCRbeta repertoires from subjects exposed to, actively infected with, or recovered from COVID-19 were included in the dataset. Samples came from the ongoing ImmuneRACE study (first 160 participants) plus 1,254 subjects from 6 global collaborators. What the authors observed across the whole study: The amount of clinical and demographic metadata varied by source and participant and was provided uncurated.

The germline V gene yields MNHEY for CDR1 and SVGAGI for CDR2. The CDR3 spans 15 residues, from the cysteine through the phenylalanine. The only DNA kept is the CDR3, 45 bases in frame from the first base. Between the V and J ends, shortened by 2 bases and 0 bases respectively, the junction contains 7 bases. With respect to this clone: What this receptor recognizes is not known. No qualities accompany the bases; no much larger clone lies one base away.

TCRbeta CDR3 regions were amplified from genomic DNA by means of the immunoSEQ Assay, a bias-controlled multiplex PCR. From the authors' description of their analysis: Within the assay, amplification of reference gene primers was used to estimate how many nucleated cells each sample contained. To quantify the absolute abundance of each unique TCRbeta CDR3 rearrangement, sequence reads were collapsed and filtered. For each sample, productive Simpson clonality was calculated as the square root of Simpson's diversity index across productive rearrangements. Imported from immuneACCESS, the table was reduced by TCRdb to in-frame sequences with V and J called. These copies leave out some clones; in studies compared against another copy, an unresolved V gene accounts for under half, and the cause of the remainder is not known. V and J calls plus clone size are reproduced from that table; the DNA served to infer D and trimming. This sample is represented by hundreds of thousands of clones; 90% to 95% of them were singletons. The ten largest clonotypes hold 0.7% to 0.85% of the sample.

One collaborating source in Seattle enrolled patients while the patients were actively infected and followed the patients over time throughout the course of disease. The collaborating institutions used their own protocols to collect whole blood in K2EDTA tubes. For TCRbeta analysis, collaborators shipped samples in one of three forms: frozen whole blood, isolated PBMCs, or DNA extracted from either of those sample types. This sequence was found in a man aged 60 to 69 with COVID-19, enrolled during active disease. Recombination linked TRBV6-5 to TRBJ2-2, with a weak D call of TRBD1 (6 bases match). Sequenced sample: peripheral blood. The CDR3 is CASSYRGSNTGELFF. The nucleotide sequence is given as TGTGCCAGCAGTTACAGGGGGTCGAACACCGGGGAGCTGTTTTTT.